Listed here are 22 T cell receptor beta chains from one sample, sequenced in a study of blood T cell repertoires in COVID-19. Generated by immunoSEQ multiplex PCR, the TCRdb table keeps only in-frame clones and is missing some. This sample has around 340,000 clones, with 88% found just once. Material: PBMCs or T cells enriched from blood (not recorded which). The receptors stem from a woman younger than 45 who had been exposed to COVID-19.

This clone turned up a few times. The chain couples TRBV10-3 to TRBJ1-1; 9 bases are shared with TRBD1. In germline, CDR1 is ENHRY, CDR2 SYGVKD. V lost 4 bases, J lost 7 bases, and 4 bases stayed unmatched. The CDR3 loop spans 13 amino acids. Here the CDR3 reads CAISVGQGYEAFF. CDR3 DNA: TGTGCCATCAGTGTGGGACAGGGCTATGAAGCTTTCTTT.

The genes are TRBV7-8 and TRBJ2-2, with TRBD1 matching over 8 bases. J lost 6 bases, V lost 10 bases, and 13 bases had no gene match. CDR3 length: 15 residues. From germline, CDR1 is SGHVS and CDR2 FQNEAQ. The CDR3 reads CATQLRTGRAGELFF. CDR3 bases: TGTGCCACCCAGTTACGGACAGGGCGTGCCGGGGAGCTGTTTTTT.

V gene TRBV10-1 combines with J gene TRBJ1-5; D remains ambiguous. The CDR3 runs 13 residues. CDR1 WNHNN and CDR2 SYGVQD come from the germline V gene (reference sequence). The V end was cut by 4 bases, the J end by 7 bases, with 11 bases between. CDR3 bases: TGCGCCAGCAGTGGGGCTTTGTGGCAGCCCCAGCATTTT. It specifies CASSGALWQPQHF.

The chain couples TRBV7-8 to TRBJ1-6; no definite D call. The CDR3 is 16 amino acids. From germline, CDR1 is SGHVS and CDR2 FQNEAQ. The V end lost 5 bases, the J end lost 7 bases, and 18 bases lay between the germline ends. For the CDR3, the DNA is TGTGCCAGCAGCCCCGACCCCAGGCCGAGAAATTCACCCCTCCACTTT. This codes for CASSPDPRPRNSPLHF.

This clone was detected once. This chain links TRBV5-6 with TRBJ2-7; 7 bases fit TRBD1. V was pared by 2 bases and J by 2 bases, with 4 bases of the junction left unmatched. The V gene's germline CDR1 is SGHDT and CDR2 YYEEEE. The CDR3 is made up of 14 amino acids. CDR3 coding DNA: TGTGCCAGCAGCTTTCCAGGGGGACCCTACGAGCAGTACTTC. Its translation: CASSFPGGPYEQYF. The full variable domain, in which reference TRBV5-6 and TRBJ2-7 provide the parts outside the CDR3, is DAGVTQSPTHLIKTRGQQVTLRCSPKSGHDTVSWYQQALGQGPQFIFQYYEEEERQRGNFPDRFSGHQFPNYSSELNVNALLLGDSALYLCASSFPGGPYEQYFGPGTRLTVT.

The rearrangement links TRBV28 to TRBJ2-5; 10 bases line up with TRBD2. The CDR3 spans 15 residues. Germline V CDR1 and CDR2: MDHEN, SYDVKM. J gave up 5 bases and V 8 bases, and 11 bases lay outside the gene matches. The CDR3 sequence is CASGKAGGKGETQYF. The CDR3, as DNA: TGTGCCAGCGGAAAAGCGGGAGGGAAGGGGGAGACCCAGTACTTC.

With regard to this clone: One end of the junction is discordant with germline, which a read error may explain. This chain connects TRBV29-1 to TRBJ2-1; D call uncertain. Germline CDR1 and CDR2: SQVTM and ANQGSEA. The CDR3 is 9 residues long. The CDR3 nucleotides are TGCAGCTCCGACAATGAGCAGTTCTTC. Translation: CSSDNEQFF.

This CDR3 is CASSATGDSPLHF. In DNA form, the CDR3 reads TGCGCCAGCAGCGCTACAGGTGATTCACCCCTCCACTTT. The chain uses TRBV5-1 and TRBJ1-6; weak D call: TRBD1 (5 bases). The V and J ends lost 4 bases and 8 bases respectively, with 10 bases between them. Germline values: CDR1 SGHRS, CDR2 YFSETQ. This CDR3 contains 13 residues.

The chain carries TRBV6-5 and TRBJ1-2; D not certain. CDR3 length: 14 residues. Trimming shortened V by 6 bases and J by 3 bases, and 14 bases separated the two germline ends. Looked up from germline, CDR1 is MNHEY and CDR2 is SVGAGI. The DNA for the CDR3 is TGTGCCAGCAGCGACACCTCAGCCTACTATGGCTACACCTTC. The encoded protein is CASSDTSAYYGYTF.

The chain employs TRBV14 and TRBJ2-2, with 12 bases aligning to TRBD2. There are 20 residues in the CDR3. The germline V gene has CDR1 SGHDN and CDR2 FVKESK. Trimming at V came to 0 bases and at J to 1 base, leaving 9 bases not matched to a gene. CDR3 coding DNA: TGTGCCAGCAGCCAAGATCTCCGGGGACTAGCGGGCAAGAACACCGGGGAGCTGTTTTTT. Translating gives CASSQDLRGLAGKNTGELFF.

This clone has a single count. V usage is TRBV19 and J usage is TRBJ1-2; no firm D call. Germline CDR1 and CDR2: LNHDA and SQIVND (reference sequence). The CDR3 runs to 14 residues. V was pared by 0 bases and J by 4 bases, with 9 bases between. The CDR3 reads CASSIERGSYGYTF. DNA of the CDR3: TGTGCCAGTAGTATAGAACGGGGATCCTATGGCTACACCTTC.

The chain has TRBV3-1 (or the pseudogene TRBV3-2) and TRBJ2-3, with 12 positions matching TRBD2. V was pared by 2 bases and J by 6 bases, with 18 bases of the junction left unmatched. The CDR3 sequence is 20 residues long. Germline CDR1 and CDR2: LGHDT and YNNKEL (reference sequence). In DNA, the CDR3 is TGTGCCAGCAGCCAACGACAGGGGTGGTTGACTAGCGGGAGCTGGGATACGCAGTATTTT. It codes for CASSQRQGWLTSGSWDTQYF.

The chain is built from TRBV4-1 and TRBJ2-7; 8 positions agree with TRBD2. Germline loops: CDR1 MGHRA, CDR2 YSYEKL. The CDR3 is made up of 17 amino acids. Trimming cost V 0 bases and J 3 bases; bases outside gene matches: 10. CDR3 region: CASSQEGIAGLNYEQYF. DNA for the CDR3: TGCGCCAGCAGCCAAGAGGGTATAGCGGGACTCAACTACGAGCAGTACTTC.

This chain uses TRBV5-4 with TRBJ1-3; TRBD1 is a possible D gene (6 bases). The V and J ends lost 3 bases and 4 bases respectively, with 14 bases between them. CDR3 size: 15 residues. Germline loops: CDR1 SGHNT, CDR2 YYREEE (reference sequence). The CDR3 loop reads CASSSGAILGNTIYF. The CDR3 coding sequence is TGTGCCAGCAGCTCAGGGGCGATTTTGGGAAACACCATATATTTT.

The rearrangement links TRBV19 to TRBJ2-7; perhaps TRBD2 as D (6 bases). With 3 bases removed from V and 7 bases from J, the gap between germline ends came to 13 bases. There are 13 residues in the CDR3. Germline CDR1 is LNHDA and CDR2 is SQIVND (reference sequence). CDR3 in amino acids: CASSIGRSGEQYF. The DNA for the CDR3 is TGTGCCAGTAGTATTGGGCGGAGCGGGGAGCAGTACTTC.

The V gene is TRBV5-1, the J gene TRBJ1-5, with D uncertain. Germline CDR1 is SGHRS and CDR2 is YFSETQ. The V end lost 4 bases, the J end lost 0 bases, and 11 bases lay between the germline ends. CDR3 length: 15 amino acids. CDR3 sequence: CASSLGESSNQPQHF. CDR3 DNA: TGCGCCAGCAGCCTGGGCGAGAGTAGCAATCAGCCCCAGCATTTT.

The rearrangement links TRBV5-4 to TRBJ2-7, with 11 nucleotides matching TRBD1. Trimming at V came to 7 bases and at J to 1 base, leaving 1 base not matched to a gene. The germline CDR1 and CDR2 sequences are SGHNT and YYREEE (reference sequence). The CDR3 is 13 residues long. The CDR3 sequence is CASRDRGSYEQYF. The CDR3 nucleotides read TGTGCCAGCCGGGACAGGGGGTCCTACGAGCAGTACTTC.

The genes are TRBV7-3 and TRBJ2-7; D is undetermined. CDR1 is SGHTA and CDR2 is FQGTGA in the germline V gene. V was pared by 2 bases and J by 2 bases, with 16 bases between. The CDR3 is 16 residues long. The CDR3 sequence: CASSLRRGGRPYEQYF. CDR3 DNA sequence: TGTGCCAGCAGCTTACGACGAGGCGGCCGGCCCTACGAGCAGTACTTC.

The chain joins TRBV19 to TRBJ1-3; D may be TRBD1 (5 bases). CDR1 LNHDA and CDR2 SQIVND come from the germline V gene (reference sequence). Trimming cost V 1 base and J 0 bases, with 7 bases left between them. CDR3 length: 15 amino acids. CDR3 in DNA: TGTGCCAGTAGTATAGCTGGGGCCTCTGGAAACACCATATATTTT. As protein: CASSIAGASGNTIYF.

The V and J genes are TRBV5-1 and TRBJ2-3; 7 nucleotides align to TRBD1. Germline loops: CDR1 SGHRS, CDR2 YFSETQ. The V segment lost 4 bases and the J segment 5 bases; nucleotides outside the gene matches: 10. The CDR3 is made up of 15 amino acids. CDR3 bases: TGCGCCAGCAGCGTCCCTACAGGGGTCGGAGATACGCAGTATTTT. It translates to CASSVPTGVGDTQYF.

The chain links TRBV19 to TRBJ1-1; D not certain. The V gene's germline CDR1 is LNHDA and CDR2 SQIVND (reference sequence). The CDR3 covers 14 residues. Deletions cut 3 bases from V and 1 base from J, with 9 bases between. For the CDR3, the DNA is TGTGCCAGTAGTATCGCAGGCCCGAACACTGAAGCTTTCTTT. Protein sequence: CASSIAGPNTEAFF.

This clone was recorded once. The J gene is TRBJ1-5, the V gene TRBV19, with D uncertain. The V end lost 0 bases, the J end lost 9 bases, and 21 bases lay between the germline ends. The germline V gene encodes CDR1 LNHDA and CDR2 SQIVND (reference sequence). The CDR3 has 17 residues. The CDR3 region is CASSIDGGPDPLWPQHF. CDR3 bases: TGTGCCAGTAGTATAGATGGAGGACCGGACCCTTTGTGGCCCCAGCATTTT.